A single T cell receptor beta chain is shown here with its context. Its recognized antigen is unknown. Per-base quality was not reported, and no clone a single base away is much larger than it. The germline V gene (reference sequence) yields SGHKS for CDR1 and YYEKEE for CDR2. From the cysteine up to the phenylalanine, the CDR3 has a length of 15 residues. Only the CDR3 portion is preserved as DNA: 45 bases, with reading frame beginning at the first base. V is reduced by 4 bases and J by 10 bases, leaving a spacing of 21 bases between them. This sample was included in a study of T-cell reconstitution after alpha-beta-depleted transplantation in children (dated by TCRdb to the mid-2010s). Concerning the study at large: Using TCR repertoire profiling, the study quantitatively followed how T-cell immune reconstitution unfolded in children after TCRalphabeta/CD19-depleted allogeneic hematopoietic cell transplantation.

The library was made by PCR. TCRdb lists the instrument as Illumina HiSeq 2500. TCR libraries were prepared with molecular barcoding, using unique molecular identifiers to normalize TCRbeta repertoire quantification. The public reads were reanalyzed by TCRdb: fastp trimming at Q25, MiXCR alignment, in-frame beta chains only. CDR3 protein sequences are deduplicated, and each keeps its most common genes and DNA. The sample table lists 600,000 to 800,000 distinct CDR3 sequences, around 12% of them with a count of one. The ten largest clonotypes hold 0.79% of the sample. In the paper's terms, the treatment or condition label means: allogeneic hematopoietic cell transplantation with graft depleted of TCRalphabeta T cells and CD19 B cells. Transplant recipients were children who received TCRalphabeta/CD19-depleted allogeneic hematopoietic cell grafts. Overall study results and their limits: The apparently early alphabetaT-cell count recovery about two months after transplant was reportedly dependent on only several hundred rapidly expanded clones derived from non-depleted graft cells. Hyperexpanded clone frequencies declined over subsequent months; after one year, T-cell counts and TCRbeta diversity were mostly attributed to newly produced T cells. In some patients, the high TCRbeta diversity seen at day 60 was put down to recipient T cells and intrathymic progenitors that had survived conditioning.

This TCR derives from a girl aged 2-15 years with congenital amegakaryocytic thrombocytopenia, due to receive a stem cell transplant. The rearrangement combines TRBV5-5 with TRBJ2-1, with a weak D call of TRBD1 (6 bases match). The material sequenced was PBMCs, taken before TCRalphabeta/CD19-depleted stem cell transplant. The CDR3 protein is CASSETGTPPREQFF. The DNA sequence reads TGTGCCAGCAGCGAAACCGGGACACCACCTCGGGAGCAGTTCTTC.